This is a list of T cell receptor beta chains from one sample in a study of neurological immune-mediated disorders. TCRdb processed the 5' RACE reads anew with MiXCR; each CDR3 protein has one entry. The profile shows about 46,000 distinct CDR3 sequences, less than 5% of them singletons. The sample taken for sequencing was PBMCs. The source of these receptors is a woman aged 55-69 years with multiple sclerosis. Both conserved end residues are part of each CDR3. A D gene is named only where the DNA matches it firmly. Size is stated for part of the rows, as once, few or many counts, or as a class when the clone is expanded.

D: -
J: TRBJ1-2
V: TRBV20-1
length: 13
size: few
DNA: TGCAGTGCGGACCGGGATGTAAACTATGGCTACACCTTC
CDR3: CSADRDVNYGYTF

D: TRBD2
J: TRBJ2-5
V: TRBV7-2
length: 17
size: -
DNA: TGTGCCAGCAGCTCCCGTGGCGGGGGGGCAACGTATGAGACCCAGTACTTC
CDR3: CASSSRGGGATYETQYF

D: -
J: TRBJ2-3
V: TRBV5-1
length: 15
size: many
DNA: TGCGCCAGCAGCCTATGGGGCAGCAGCACAGATACGCAGTATTTT
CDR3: CASSLWGSSTDTQYF

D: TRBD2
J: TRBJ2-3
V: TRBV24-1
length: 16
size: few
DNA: TGTGCCACCAGTGATTGGACTAGCGGGAGCACAGATACGCAGTATTTT
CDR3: CATSDWTSGSTDTQYF

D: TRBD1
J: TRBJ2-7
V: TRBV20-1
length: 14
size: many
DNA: TGCAGTGCTAGTAGTAGCAGGGGGCGTTACGAGCAGTACTTC
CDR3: CSASSSRGRYEQYF

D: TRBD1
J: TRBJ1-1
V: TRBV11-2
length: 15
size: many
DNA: TGTGCCAGCAGCAAGGACAGGGGGCGTCTCACTGAAGCTTTCTTT
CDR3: CASSKDRGRLTEAFF

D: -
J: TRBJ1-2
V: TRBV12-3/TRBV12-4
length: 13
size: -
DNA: TGTGCCAGCAGTTGGGGGGAGTCCTATGGCTACACCTTC
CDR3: CASSWGESYGYTF

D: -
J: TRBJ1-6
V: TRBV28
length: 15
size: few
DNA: TGTGCCACCCAGAGCTCAATTTCCTATAATTCACCCCTCCACTTT
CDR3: CATQSSISYNSPLHF

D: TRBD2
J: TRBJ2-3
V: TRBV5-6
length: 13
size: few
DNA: TGTGCCAGCAGCGGGACTAGCATAGATACGCAGTATTTT
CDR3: CASSGTSIDTQYF

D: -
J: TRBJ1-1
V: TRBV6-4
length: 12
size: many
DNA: TGTGCCAGCAATAATAGGGGCACTGAAGCTTTCTTT
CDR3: CASNNRGTEAFF

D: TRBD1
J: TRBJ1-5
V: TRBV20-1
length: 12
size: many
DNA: TGCAGTGCTAGCAGGGGGGGTCAGCCCCAGCATTTT
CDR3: CSASRGGQPQHF

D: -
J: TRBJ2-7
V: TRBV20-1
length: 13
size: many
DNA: TGCAGTGCTAGTCGTCAGGTAACCTACGAGCAGTACTTC
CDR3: CSASRQVTYEQYF

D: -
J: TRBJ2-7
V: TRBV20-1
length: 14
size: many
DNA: TGCAGTGCTCAAGGGGGGTTCCCGACCTACGAGCAGTACTTC
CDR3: CSAQGGFPTYEQYF

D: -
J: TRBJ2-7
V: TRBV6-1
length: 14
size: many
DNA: TGTGCCAGCAGGAGCAGGGATTTCTCCTACGAGCAGTACTTC
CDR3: CASRSRDFSYEQYF

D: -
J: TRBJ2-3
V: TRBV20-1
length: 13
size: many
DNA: TGCAGTGCTAGAGATGCAGGGCCAGATACGCAGTATTTT
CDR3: CSARDAGPDTQYF

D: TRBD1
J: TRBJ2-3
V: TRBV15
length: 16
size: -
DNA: TGTGCCACAAGCGGACAGGGGCCGCAGTACGCGGATACGCAGTATTTT
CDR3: CATSGQGPQYADTQYF

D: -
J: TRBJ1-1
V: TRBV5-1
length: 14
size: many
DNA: TGCGCCAGCAGCACGGGCGGAGGGAAGACTGAAGCTTTCTTT
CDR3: CASSTGGGKTEAFF

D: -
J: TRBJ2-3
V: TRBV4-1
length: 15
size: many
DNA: TGCGCCAGCAGCCCCCGGGAGTCTAGCACAGATACGCAGTATTTT
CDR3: CASSPRESSTDTQYF

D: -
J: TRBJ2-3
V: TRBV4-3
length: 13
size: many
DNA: TGCGCCAGCAGGGGAGTCCCCACAGATACGCAGTATTTT
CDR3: CASRGVPTDTQYF

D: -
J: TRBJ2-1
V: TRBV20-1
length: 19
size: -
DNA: TGCAGTGCTAGCGACCCTAACTCACCTGCGGGAATATCCTACAATGAGCAGTTCTTC
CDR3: CSASDPNSPAGISYNEQFF

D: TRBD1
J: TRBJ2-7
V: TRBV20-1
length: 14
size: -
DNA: TGCAGTGCCATGGGGGGACAGGGTAGCGACGAGCAGTACTTC
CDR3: CSAMGGQGSDEQYF

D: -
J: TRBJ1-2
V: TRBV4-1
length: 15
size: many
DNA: TGCGCCAGCAGCCTCCGGGAGGGCATTGACTATGGCTACACCTTC
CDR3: CASSLREGIDYGYTF

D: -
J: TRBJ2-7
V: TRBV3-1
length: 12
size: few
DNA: TGTGCCAGCAGCCAAGAGCATTACGAGCAGTACTTC
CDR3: CASSQEHYEQYF

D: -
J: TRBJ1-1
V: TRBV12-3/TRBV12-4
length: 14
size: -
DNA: TGTGCCAGCAGCATGGGACACGCGAACACTGAAGCTTTCTTT
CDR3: CASSMGHANTEAFF

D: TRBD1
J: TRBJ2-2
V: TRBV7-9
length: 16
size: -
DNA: TGTGCCAGCAGCCCGACCGGGACAGCGAACACCGGGGAGCTGTTTTTT
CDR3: CASSPTGTANTGELFF

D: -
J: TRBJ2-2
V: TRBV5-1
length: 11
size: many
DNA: TGCGCCAGCACCTTGACCGGGGAGCTGTTTTTT
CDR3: CASTLTGELFF

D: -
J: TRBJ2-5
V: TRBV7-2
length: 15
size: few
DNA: TGTGCCAGCAGCTGGGGGGGCGGGGAGGCAGAGACCCAGTACTTC
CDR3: CASSWGGGEAETQYF

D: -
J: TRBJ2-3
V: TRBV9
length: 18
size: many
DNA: TGTGCCAGCAGCTCCCGTTTGTTGGGGGGCGTTGGGACAGATACGCAGTATTTT
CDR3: CASSSRLLGGVGTDTQYF

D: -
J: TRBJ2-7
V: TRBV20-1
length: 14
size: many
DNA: TGCAGTGCTAGTGGAGCCGAGCCCGGGGGCGAGCAGTACTTC
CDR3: CSASGAEPGGEQYF

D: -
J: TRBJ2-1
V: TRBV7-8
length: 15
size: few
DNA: TGTGCCAGCAGCTCAACTCGCAGCTCCTACAATGAGCAGTTCTTC
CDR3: CASSSTRSSYNEQFF

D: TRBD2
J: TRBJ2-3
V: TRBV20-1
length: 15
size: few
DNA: TGCAGTGCTGGTCAGGCGGGGGGGCTAGCAGATACGCAGTATTTT
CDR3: CSAGQAGGLADTQYF

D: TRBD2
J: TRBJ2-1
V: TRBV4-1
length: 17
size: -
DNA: TGCGCCAGCAGCCCCCCCACCGGACTAGCGGGAGACAATGAGCAGTTCTTC
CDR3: CASSPPTGLAGDNEQFF

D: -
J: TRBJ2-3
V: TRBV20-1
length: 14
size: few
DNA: TGCAGTGCTTCCCCTCCCGCGGGAAGAGATACGCAGTATTTT
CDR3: CSASPPAGRDTQYF

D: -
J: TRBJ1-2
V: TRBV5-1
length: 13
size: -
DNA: TGCGCCAGTAACCCAGGGGCTCAGGATGGCTACACCTTC
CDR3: CASNPGAQDGYTF

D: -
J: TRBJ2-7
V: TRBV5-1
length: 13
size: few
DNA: TGCGCCAGCAGCTTGGACAGGGCCTACGAGCAGTACTTC
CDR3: CASSLDRAYEQYF

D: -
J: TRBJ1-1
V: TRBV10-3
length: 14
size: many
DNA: TGTGCCATCAGTGTCCACGGTTATAACACTGAAGCTTTCTTT
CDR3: CAISVHGYNTEAFF

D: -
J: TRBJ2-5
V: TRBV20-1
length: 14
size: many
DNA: TGCAGTGCTAGAGGCTACGGGTCGCGGGAGACCCAGTACTTC
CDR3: CSARGYGSRETQYF

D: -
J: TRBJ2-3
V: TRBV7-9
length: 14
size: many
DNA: TGTGCCAGCATCCCGGCGGGGGCGGGGGATACGCAGTATTTT
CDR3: CASIPAGAGDTQYF

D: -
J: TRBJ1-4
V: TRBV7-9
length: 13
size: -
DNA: TGTGCCAGCAGCCGGAGTACCGATGAAAAACTGTTTTTT
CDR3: CASSRSTDEKLFF

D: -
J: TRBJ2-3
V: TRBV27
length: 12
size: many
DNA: TGTGCCAGCAGTTTAATTGGAGATACGCAGTATTTT
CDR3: CASSLIGDTQYF

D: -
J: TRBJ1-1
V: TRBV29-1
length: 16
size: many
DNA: TGCAGCGTTGAAGATCCCCCCTGGGGCAGTGACACTGAAGCTTTCTTT
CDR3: CSVEDPPWGSDTEAFF

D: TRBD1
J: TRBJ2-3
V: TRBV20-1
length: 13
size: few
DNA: TGCAGTGCTCCACGGACAGGGACAGATACGCAGTATTTT
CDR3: CSAPRTGTDTQYF

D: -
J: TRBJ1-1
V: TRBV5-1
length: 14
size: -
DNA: TGCGCCAGCAGCTTGGTCACAGGGAACACTGAAGCTTTCTTT
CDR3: CASSLVTGNTEAFF

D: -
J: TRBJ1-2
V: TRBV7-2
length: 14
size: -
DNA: TGTGCCAGCAGCTTAGGGCCAGCTAACTATGGCTACACCTTC
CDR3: CASSLGPANYGYTF

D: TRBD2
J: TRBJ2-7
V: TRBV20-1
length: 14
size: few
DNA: TGCAGTTTTTCCCCCAGCGGGGGGGCGTACGAGCAGTACTTC
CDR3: CSFSPSGGAYEQYF

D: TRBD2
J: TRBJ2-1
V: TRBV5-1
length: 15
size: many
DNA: TGCGCCAGCAGCACCACTAGCGGGGGTTTCAATGAGCAGTTCTTC
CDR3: CASSTTSGGFNEQFF

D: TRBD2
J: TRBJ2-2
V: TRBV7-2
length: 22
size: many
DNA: TGTGCCAGCACCCTAGGGGAGGCGGGAGCAATCGCTAGAAAACGGAACACCGGGGAGCTGTTTTTT
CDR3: CASTLGEAGAIARKRNTGELFF

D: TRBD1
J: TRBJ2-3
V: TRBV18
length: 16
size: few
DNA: TGTGCCAGCTCATTCAACCCTCCAGGGGGTGGAGATACGCAGTATTTT
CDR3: CASSFNPPGGGDTQYF

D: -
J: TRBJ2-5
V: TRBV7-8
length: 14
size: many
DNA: TGTGCCAGCAGCCCCCGACACCTCCAAGAGACCCAGTACTTC
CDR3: CASSPRHLQETQYF

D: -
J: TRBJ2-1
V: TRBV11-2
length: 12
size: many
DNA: TGTGCCAGCAGTACTTCTAACAATGAGCAGTTCTTC
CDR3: CASSTSNNEQFF

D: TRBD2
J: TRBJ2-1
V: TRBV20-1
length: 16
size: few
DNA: TGCAGTGCTAGAAGTACTAGCGGGACGAGATACAATGAGCAGTTCTTC
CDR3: CSARSTSGTRYNEQFF